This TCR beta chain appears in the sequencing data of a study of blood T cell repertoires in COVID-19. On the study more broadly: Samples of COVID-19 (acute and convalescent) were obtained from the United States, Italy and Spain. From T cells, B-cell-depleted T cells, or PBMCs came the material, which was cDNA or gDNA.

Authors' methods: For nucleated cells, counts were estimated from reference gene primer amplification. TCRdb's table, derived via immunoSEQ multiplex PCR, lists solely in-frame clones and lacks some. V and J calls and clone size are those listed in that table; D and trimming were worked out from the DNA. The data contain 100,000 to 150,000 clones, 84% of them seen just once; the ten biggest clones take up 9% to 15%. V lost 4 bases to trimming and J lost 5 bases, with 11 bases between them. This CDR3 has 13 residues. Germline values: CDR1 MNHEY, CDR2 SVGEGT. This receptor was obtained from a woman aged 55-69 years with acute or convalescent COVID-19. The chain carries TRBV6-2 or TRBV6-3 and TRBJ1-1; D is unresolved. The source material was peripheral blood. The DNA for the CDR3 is TGTGCCAGCAGTTTAGGCGGATTAACTGAAGCTTTCTTT. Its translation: CASSLGGLTEAFF.